The 7 T cell receptor beta chains below all came from one sample that was sequenced in a study of cytomegalovirus exposure and HLA in healthy donors. The PCR used 60 Vbeta and 13 Jbeta primers. Data came from immunoSEQ multiplex PCR; TCRdb stores just in-frame clones and leaves some out. Its clone listing holds 70,000 to 80,000 clones. The sequencing input was PBMCs. These TCRs come from a man aged 40-49 years in good health and CMV-seronegative.

The chain combines TRBV6-1 with TRBJ2-2; D uncertain. V lost 1 base and J 5 bases, leaving 5 bases between the germline ends. This CDR3 has 13 amino acids. Germline CDR1 MNHNS, CDR2 SASEGT. The CDR3 nucleotides read TGTGCCAGCAGTGAAGGCAGAACCGGGGAGCTGTTTTTT. Residues: CASSEGRTGELFF.

This chain joins TRBV19 and TRBJ2-3; 7 positions agree with TRBD1. CDR3 length equals 16 residues. Germline V gene sequence: CDR1 LNHDA, CDR2 SQIVND (reference sequence). The V gene end was trimmed by 3 bases and the J gene end by 1 base; junction bases not matched to a gene: 7. The CDR3 loop reads CASSIRQGRGTDTQYF. For the CDR3, the DNA is TGTGCCAGTAGTATCAGACAGGGTCGGGGCACAGATACGCAGTATTTT.

The gene calls are TRBV30 and TRBJ1-5, with TRBD1 matching 10 bases. V lost 7 bases and J lost 6; bases outside the gene matches: 6. The CDR3 length is 13 residues. Germline loops: CDR1 GTSNPN, CDR2 SVGIG (reference sequence). The CDR3: CASSGQGGQPQHF. The CDR3 nucleotides are TGTGCCTCTAGTGGACAGGGGGGTCAGCCCCAGCATTTT.

The V gene is TRBV9, the J gene TRBJ1-6, with 10 nucleotides matching TRBD1. The CDR3 runs to 18 residues. Germline CDR1 SGDLS, CDR2 YYNGEE. The V segment lost 3 bases and the J segment 5 bases; nucleotides outside the gene matches: 11. Here the CDR3 DNA reads TGTGCCAGCAGCGCCGGACCCGACAGGGGGCTTAATAATTCACCCCTCCACTTT. Translation gives CASSAGPDRGLNNSPLHF.

V and J are TRBV9 and TRBJ2-3; 7 nucleotides line up with TRBD2. The CDR3 is 16 residues long. V trimming: 4 bases; J trimming: 5 bases; junction bases outside the gene matches: 13. CDR1 SGDLS and CDR2 YYNGEE come from the germline V gene. CDR3 in amino acids: CASSPRGVAGVDTQYF. The CDR3 DNA is TGTGCCAGCAGCCCCCGGGGAGTGGCGGGGGTAGATACGCAGTATTTT.

J is TRBJ1-4 and V is TRBV14, with no clear D. Trimming left V 3 bases short and J 2 bases short, with 4 bases between. Germline CDR1 is SGHDN and CDR2 is FVKESK. The CDR3 has 13 residues. CDR3 region: CASSQRTNEKLFF. CDR3 coding DNA: TGTGCCAGCAGCCAGAGGACTAATGAAAAACTGTTTTTT.

This chain links TRBV7-9 with TRBJ2-3, with D possibly being TRBD2 (5 bases). The ends were cut back, 3 bases at V and 2 bases at J, with 12 bases in the middle. This CDR3 has 15 amino acids. In germline, CDR1 is SEHNR, CDR2 FQNEAQ (reference sequence). CDR3 in DNA: TGTGCCAGCAGCTTTTTATCGGGGTCCACAGATACGCAGTATTTT. This gives the protein CASSFLSGSTDTQYF.